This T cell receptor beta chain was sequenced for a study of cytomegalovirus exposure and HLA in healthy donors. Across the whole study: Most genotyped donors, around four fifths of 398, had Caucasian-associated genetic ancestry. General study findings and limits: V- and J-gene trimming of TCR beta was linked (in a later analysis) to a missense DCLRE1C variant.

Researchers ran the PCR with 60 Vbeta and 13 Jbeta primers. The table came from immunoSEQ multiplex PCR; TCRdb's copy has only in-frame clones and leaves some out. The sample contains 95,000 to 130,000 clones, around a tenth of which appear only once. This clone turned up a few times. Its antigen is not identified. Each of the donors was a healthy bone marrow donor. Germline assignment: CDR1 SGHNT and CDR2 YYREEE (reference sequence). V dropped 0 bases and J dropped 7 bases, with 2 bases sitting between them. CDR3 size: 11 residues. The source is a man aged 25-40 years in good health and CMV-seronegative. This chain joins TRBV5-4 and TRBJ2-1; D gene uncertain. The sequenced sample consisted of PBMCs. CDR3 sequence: CASSLANEQFF. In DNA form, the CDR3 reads TGTGCCAGCAGCTTGGCGAATGAGCAGTTCTTC.